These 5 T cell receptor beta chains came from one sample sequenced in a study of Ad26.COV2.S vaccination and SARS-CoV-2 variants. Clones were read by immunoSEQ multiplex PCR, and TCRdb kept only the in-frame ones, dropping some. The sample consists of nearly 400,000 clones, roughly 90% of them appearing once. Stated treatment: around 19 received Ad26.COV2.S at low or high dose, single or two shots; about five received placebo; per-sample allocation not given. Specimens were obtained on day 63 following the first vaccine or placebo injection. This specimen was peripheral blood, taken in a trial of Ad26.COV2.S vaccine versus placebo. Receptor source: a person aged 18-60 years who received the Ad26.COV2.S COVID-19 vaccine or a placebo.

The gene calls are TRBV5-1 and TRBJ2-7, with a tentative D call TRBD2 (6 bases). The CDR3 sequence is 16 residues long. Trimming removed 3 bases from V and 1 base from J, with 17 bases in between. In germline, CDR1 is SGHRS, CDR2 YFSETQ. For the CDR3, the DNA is TGCGCCAGCAGCTCCGGGTTCGATAGCGGATCCTACGAGCAGTACTTC. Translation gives CASSSGFDSGSYEQYF.

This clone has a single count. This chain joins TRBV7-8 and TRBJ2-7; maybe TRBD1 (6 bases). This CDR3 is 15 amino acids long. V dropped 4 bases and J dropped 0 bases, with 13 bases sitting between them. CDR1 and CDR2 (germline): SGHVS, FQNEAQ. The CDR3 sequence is CASSSDRRSSYEQYF. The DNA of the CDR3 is TGTGCCAGCAGCTCCGACAGGAGGAGCTCCTACGAGCAGTACTTC.

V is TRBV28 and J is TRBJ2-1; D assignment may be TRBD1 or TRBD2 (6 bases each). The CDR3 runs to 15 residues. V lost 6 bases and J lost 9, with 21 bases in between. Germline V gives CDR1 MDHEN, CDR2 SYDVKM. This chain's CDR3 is CASSASGLLGGEQFF. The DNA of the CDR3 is TGTGCCAGCAGCGCCTCGGGACTTTTAGGGGGTGAGCAGTTCTTC.

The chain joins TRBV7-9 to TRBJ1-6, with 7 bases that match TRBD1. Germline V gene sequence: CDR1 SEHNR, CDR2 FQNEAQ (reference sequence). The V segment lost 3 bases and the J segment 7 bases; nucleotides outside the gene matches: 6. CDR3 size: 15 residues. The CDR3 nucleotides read TGTGCCAGCAGCTTGTCGACAGGGTGGAATTCACCCCTCCACTTT. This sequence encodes CASSLSTGWNSPLHF.

This chain's CDR3 is CASSYMGASTDTQYF. CDR3 sequence (DNA): TGTGCCAGCAGTTACATGGGGGCTAGCACAGATACGCAGTATTTT. This chain connects TRBV6-2 or TRBV6-3 to TRBJ2-3, with a tentative D call TRBD1 (6 bases). V lost 2 bases and J 0 bases, leaving 9 bases between the germline ends. Per the germline V gene, CDR1 is MNHEY and CDR2 is SVGEGT. CDR3 length: 15 amino acids.